Shown below are 9 T cell receptor beta chains from a single sample sequenced in a study of T cell changes during pregnancy in multiple sclerosis. Clones were sequenced by immunoSEQ multiplex PCR, and TCRdb holds only the in-frame ones, with some missing. Found here are roughly 41,000 clones, 80% to 90% of them singletons; the top ten hold more than 0.55%. The specimen was CD4+ T cells from peripheral blood mononuclear cells, collected in the first trimester of pregnancy. The receptors come from a female donor with multiple sclerosis, enrolled in a pregnancy study.

This clone was found a few times. V usage is TRBV6-5 and J usage is TRBJ2-7; 12 bases map to TRBD2. This CDR3 region has 14 residues. Germline V lookup: CDR1 MNHEY, CDR2 SVGAGI. The trim removed 6 bases at V and 3 bases at J, leaving 3 bases unmatched. CDR3: CASRMTSGSYEQYF. CDR3 nucleotide sequence: TGTGCCAGCAGGATGACTAGCGGGAGCTACGAGCAGTACTTC.

This chain connects TRBV4-1 to TRBJ2-7; 9 nucleotides align to TRBD1. This CDR3 is built from 15 residues. Germline V lookup: CDR1 MGHRA, CDR2 YSYEKL. The J segment lost 1 base and the V segment lost 3 bases, leaving 4 bases of the junction unmatched. CDR3 residues: CASSHSGTGSYEQYF. The CDR3, as DNA: TGCGCCAGCAGCCATTCCGGGACAGGGTCCTACGAGCAGTACTTC.

The chain carries TRBV28 and TRBJ1-5; the match to TRBD1 covers 9 bases. V was clipped by 6 bases and J by 1 base; unmatched bases: 7. The CDR3 totals 16 residues. CDR1 is MDHEN and CDR2 is SYDVKM in the germline V gene. CDR3 residues: CASSPPGQGSNQPQHF. The CDR3 DNA sequence: TGTGCCAGCAGCCCCCCGGGACAGGGAAGCAATCAGCCCCAGCATTTT.

This clone was observed a single time. The V gene is TRBV27, the J gene TRBJ2-7, with 7 bases aligning to TRBD1. The germline CDR1 and CDR2 sequences are MNHEY and SMNVEV (reference sequence). V shed 5 bases, J shed 4 bases, and the junction held 11 bases outside the gene matches. CDR3 length equals 15 residues. The CDR3 region is CASSQRQGFGYEQYF. The CDR3 bases are TGTGCCAGCAGTCAACGACAGGGCTTCGGGTACGAGCAGTACTTC.

The V call is TRBV7-2, the J call TRBJ2-1; 8 bases are shared with TRBD2. V shed 3 bases, J shed 4 bases, and the junction held 8 bases outside the gene matches. The CDR3 has 16 residues. Per the germline V gene, CDR1 is SGHTA and CDR2 is FQGNSA. The CDR3, as DNA: TGTGCCAGCAGCTTTAGCGGGATCAGGTTGTACAATGAGCAGTTCTTC. Protein product: CASSFSGIRLYNEQFF.

The J gene is TRBJ2-7, the V gene TRBV2; D ambiguous. V dropped 5 bases and J dropped 4 bases, with 9 bases sitting between them. Looked up from germline, CDR1 is SNHLY and CDR2 is FYNNEI. CDR3 length: 12 residues. CDR3 loop: CASSPSNYEQYF. CDR3 sequence (DNA): TGTGCCAGCAGTCCATCCAATTACGAGCAGTACTTC.

The CDR3 coding sequence is TGCAGCGTTCGACGAACGGGAGGGGGCAGCACCGGGGAGCTGTTTTTT. The encoded protein is CSVRRTGGGSTGELFF. The chain recombines TRBV29-1 with TRBJ2-2; tentative D call: TRBD2 (8 bases). Germline V CDR1 and CDR2: SQVTM, ANQGSEA. V was pared by 5 bases and J by 4 bases, with 20 bases between. The length of the CDR3 is 16 residues.

This chain connects TRBV29-1 to TRBJ1-1; 7 nucleotides align to TRBD1. The trim removed 5 bases at V and 1 base at J, leaving 4 bases unmatched. Germline lookup yields CDR1 SQVTM and CDR2 ANQGSEA. There are 13 residues in the CDR3. CDR3 region: CSVYRGWNTEAFF. The CDR3 DNA follows: TGCAGCGTTTACAGGGGATGGAACACTGAAGCTTTCTTT.

The J gene is TRBJ2-5, the V gene TRBV7-6; 10 bases match TRBD2. Germline CDR1 SGHVS, CDR2 FNYEAQ. J was trimmed by 5 bases and V by 5 bases; bases with no gene match: 8. The length of the CDR3 is 15 residues. This chain's CDR3 is CASSRGTSDSETQYF. The CDR3, as DNA: TGTGCCAGCAGCCGCGGGACTAGCGATTCGGAGACCCAGTACTTC.